The 6 T cell receptor beta chains listed next were all sequenced from one sample in a study of T cell repertoires in cytomegalovirus infection (dated by TCRdb to about 2019). TCRdb records Illumina HiSeq 1500 as the sequencer. TCRdb itself trimmed the public reads at Q25 with fastp, ran MiXCR and retained productive beta chains. A single entry per CDR3 protein holds the most common genes and DNA from its merged rows. Recorded for this sample are about 450,000 distinct CDR3 sequences; approximately 33% of them occurred a single time. The biggest ten clones account for roughly an eighth of the sample. The sample consisted of PBMCs. The source is a human donor in good health (CMV status not recorded). Some clones in this sample may be carry-over from other donors' samples.

In its sample, this clonotype was seen many times. The V and J genes are TRBV7-3 and TRBJ2-1; 9 nucleotides line up with TRBD2. The germline gives CDR1 SGHTA, CDR2 FQGTGA. The CDR3 is 14 amino acids. Losses at the gene ends were 1 base for V and 7 bases for J; bases not matched to a gene: 2. This CDR3 is CASSLKAGGNEQFF. DNA for the CDR3: TGTGCCAGCAGCTTAAAGGCGGGGGGGAATGAGCAGTTCTTC.

The chain joins TRBV9 to TRBJ2-2; D is undetermined. This CDR3 is 15 amino acids long. Germline loops: CDR1 SGDLS, CDR2 YYNGEE. Trimming removed 4 bases at V and 0 bases at J, with 10 bases between. DNA for the CDR3: TGTGCCAGCAGCCCCTCGACTTCGAACACCGGGGAGCTGTTTTTT. Translating gives CASSPSTSNTGELFF.

This clonotype was seen many times. This chain's CDR3 is CASSSGNQPQHF. The CDR3 DNA sequence: TGTGCCAGCAGCTCTGGCAATCAGCCCCAGCATTTT. The genes are TRBV7-9 and TRBJ1-5; no firm D call. From germline, CDR1 is SEHNR and CDR2 FQNEAQ (reference sequence). This CDR3 has 12 amino acids. Trimming took 4 bases from V and 2 from J, leaving 3 bases between them.

This clonotype was counted ten times or more. The J gene is TRBJ1-4, the V gene TRBV7-2; possible D gene TRBD1, 5 bases. The CDR3 covers 15 residues. V lost 0 bases to trimming and J lost 7 bases, with 12 bases between them. CDR1 is SGHTA and CDR2 is FQGNSA in the germline V gene. The CDR3 protein is CASSLAKGVGEKLFF. Here the CDR3 DNA reads TGTGCCAGCAGCTTAGCGAAAGGGGTTGGTGAAAAACTGTTTTTT.

In this sample, this clonotype turned up a few times. This chain links TRBV7-2 with TRBJ2-7, with a possible D match to TRBD2 (5 bases). Germline V CDR1 and CDR2: SGHTA, FQGNSA. This CDR3 contains 13 residues. Trimming pared 6 bases from V and 1 base from J, leaving 10 bases between. CDR3 region: CASRPRDSYEQYF. CDR3 bases: TGTGCCAGCAGGCCCCGGGATTCCTACGAGCAGTACTTC.

The chain joins TRBV15 to TRBJ1-2, with D possibly matching TRBD1 (5 bases). This CDR3 region has 15 residues. Trimming removed 0 bases at V and 8 bases at J, with 16 bases between. Germline loops: CDR1 LNHNV, CDR2 YYDKDF (reference sequence). The CDR3 loop is CATSRDTPYGAGYTF. The CDR3 nucleotides are TGTGCCACCAGCAGAGATACCCCGTATGGGGCCGGCTACACCTTC.